One sample yielded the 17 T cell receptor beta chains listed below, sequenced in a study of T cells in Graves' hyperthyroidism and ophthalmopathy. Researchers amplified the TCR beta CDR3 regions from RNA transcripts. The HTBI primer set was used in a first-round RT-PCR of the TCR CDR3. TCRdb processed the multiplex PCR reads anew with MiXCR; each CDR3 protein has one entry. Of hundreds of thousands of distinct CDR3 sequences listed, under 15% are singletons. Sequencing used blood. These receptors were obtained from a woman between 18 and 30 years old with Graves' hyperthyroidism.

This clonotype was recorded at least ten times. The rearrangement uses TRBV2 and TRBJ2-7; 7 positions match TRBD2. CDR1 is SNHLY and CDR2 is FYNNEI in the germline V gene. The V and J ends lost 2 bases and 6 bases, in that order; junction bases with no gene match: 13. The CDR3 consists of 16 residues. CDR3 sequence: CASSEIISGMVSEQYF. CDR3 coding DNA: TGTGCCAGCAGTGAAATAATAAGCGGGATGGTTTCCGAGCAGTACTTC.

This clonotype was counted between two and nine times. The V call is TRBV9, the J call TRBJ2-1; the match to TRBD2 covers 12 bases. Losses at the gene ends were 0 bases for V and 3 bases for J; bases not matched to a gene: 10. The CDR3 totals 19 residues. Germline CDR1 and CDR2: SGDLS and YYNGEE. This CDR3 is CASSVVSTSGGQNYNEQFF. The CDR3 DNA sequence: TGTGCCAGCAGCGTAGTTTCCACTAGCGGGGGGCAAAACTACAATGAGCAGTTCTTC.

This clonotype was recorded at least ten times. The chain uses TRBV28 and TRBJ1-1; TRBD1 agrees at 7 bases. The J segment lost 0 bases and the V segment lost 6 bases, leaving 4 bases of the junction unmatched. This CDR3 is 14 amino acids long. Germline V gene data show CDR1 as MDHEN and CDR2 as SYDVKM. This CDR3 reads CASRGTAMNTEAFF. DNA for the CDR3: TGTGCCAGCAGGGGGACAGCAATGAACACTGAAGCTTTCTTT.

This clonotype occurred a few times. The rearrangement links TRBV20-1 to TRBJ2-2, with TRBD2 identical over 10 bases. V trimming: 5 bases; J trimming: 0 bases; junction bases outside the gene matches: 3. Germline CDR1 DFQATT, CDR2 SNEGSKA (reference sequence). This CDR3 has 15 residues. Written as DNA, the CDR3 is TGCAGTGCTGCCCTAGCGGGGGCGAACACCGGGGAGCTGTTTTTT. The encoded protein is CSAALAGANTGELFF.

The V gene is TRBV9, the J gene TRBJ2-5, with D possibly matching TRBD1 (6 bases). Germline loops: CDR1 SGDLS, CDR2 YYNGEE. Trimming shortened V by 3 bases and J by 3 bases, and 18 bases separated the two germline ends. The CDR3 is made up of 16 amino acids. This chain's CDR3 is CASSGEGTTAKETQYF. CDR3 DNA sequence: TGTGCCAGCAGCGGCGAGGGGACAACTGCGAAAGAGACCCAGTACTTC. The full variable domain, in which reference TRBV9 and TRBJ2-5 provide the parts outside the CDR3, is DSGVTQTPKHLITATGQRVTLRCSPRSGDLSVYWYQQSLDQGLQFLIQYYNGEERAKGNILERFSAQQFPDLHSELNLSSLELGDSALYFCASSGEGTTAKETQYFGPGTRLLVL.

This chain joins TRBV10-3 and TRBJ1-2; a possible D gene is TRBD1 (6 bases). The CDR3 consists of 16 residues. Trimming removed 5 bases from V and 8 bases from J, with 24 bases in between. Germline loops: CDR1 ENHRY, CDR2 SYGVKD. The CDR3 is CAISPPEGTPMKGYTF. DNA for the CDR3: TGTGCCATCAGTCCCCCGGAGGGGACACCCATGAAAGGCTACACCTTC.

To note about this clonotype: Its ends do not fully match the called genes, so a read error is possible. V and J are TRBV9 and TRBJ2-3, with a weak D call TRBD2 (5 bases). CDR1 and CDR2 (germline): SGDLS, YYNGEE. CDR3 length: 16 amino acids. As DNA, the CDR3 is TGTGCCGGCAGCGACCGGGGAAGCCCTAGCACAGATACGCAGTATTTT. Translating gives CAGSDRGSPSTDTQYF.

The table lists this clonotype with many counts. The gene calls are TRBV6-2 or TRBV6-3 and TRBJ2-3; D ambiguous. Germline V CDR1 and CDR2: MNHEY, SVGEGT. CDR3 length: 15 amino acids. Deletions cut 0 bases from V and 6 bases from J, with 13 bases between. The CDR3: CASSYSIPGPDTQYF. The CDR3 DNA sequence: TGTGCCAGCAGTTACTCGATTCCGGGCCCGGATACGCAGTATTTT.

A note on this clonotype: A much larger clone sits a single nucleotide away, making a read error possible. The chain couples TRBV5-5 to TRBJ1-2, with D maybe TRBD1 (5 bases). V lost 4 bases, J lost 8 bases, and 15 bases lay in between. CDR3 length: 13 amino acids. Germline loops: CDR1 SGHKS, CDR2 YYEKEE (reference sequence). The CDR3 region is CASSVGGTVGYTF. In DNA, the CDR3 is TGTGCCAGCAGCGTGGGAGGGACGGTAGGCTACACCTTC. The full variable domain, rest sourced from reference TRBV5-5 and TRBJ1-2, is DAGVTQSPTHLIKTRGQQVTLRCSPISGHKSVSWYQQVLGQGPQFIFQYYEKEERGRGNFPDRFSARQFPNYSSELNVNALLLGDSALYLCASSVGGTVGYTFGSGTRLTVV.

A remark on this clonotype: A much larger clone lies one base from this, so it may be a read error. The rearrangement links TRBV6-1 to TRBJ2-3; 9 bases align to TRBD2. This CDR3 comprises 16 residues. The trim removed 0 bases at V and 2 bases at J, leaving 3 bases unmatched. CDR1 and CDR2 (germline): MNHNS, SASEGT. The CDR3 is CASSEAASGVTDTQYF. Written as DNA, the CDR3 is TGTGCCAGCAGTGAAGCGGCTAGCGGGGTCACAGATACGCAGTATTTT.

In the case of this clonotype: A much larger clone sits a single nucleotide away, making a read error possible. The rearrangement joins TRBV15 to TRBJ2-5, with 11 bases identical to TRBD2. Germline V lookup: CDR1 LNHNV, CDR2 YYDKDF (reference sequence). The CDR3 contains 15 residues. CDR3 in DNA: TGTGCCACCAGCAGCCGGACTAGCGGGCTCGCGGCCCAGCACTTC. This codes for CATSSRTSGLAAQHF. Supplemented by reference TRBV15 and TRBJ2-5, the full variable domain reads DAMVIQNPRYQVTQFGKPVTLSCSQTLNHNVMYWYQQKSSQAPKLLFHYYDKDFNNEADTPDNFQSRRPNTSFCFLDIRSPGLGDTAMYLCATSSRTSGLAAQHFGPGTRLLVL.

A word on this clonotype: Given a much more abundant clone one base away, this may be a read error. This chain uses TRBV2 with TRBJ2-5; no firm D call. This CDR3 has 12 residues. The germline V gene has CDR1 SNHLY and CDR2 FYNNEI. The CDR3 coding sequence is TGTGCCAGCAGTGAACTGGAAGAGACCCAGGACTTC. Its protein is CASSELEETQDF.

This clonotype turned up a few times. V gene TRBV6-1 combines with J gene TRBJ2-7; D possibly corresponds to TRBD1 (6 bases). In germline, CDR1 is MNHNS, CDR2 SASEGT. With 7 bases removed from V and 0 bases from J, the gap between germline ends came to 16 bases. The CDR3 is made up of 15 amino acids. CDR3 region: CASNLGQSLSYEQYF. The CDR3 coding sequence is TGTGCCAGCAACCTAGGACAGTCTCTCTCCTACGAGCAGTACTTC.

In its sample, this clonotype was seen many times. This chain links TRBV3-1 with TRBJ2-1, with 12 bases aligning to TRBD2. Trimming cost V 0 bases and J 8 bases; bases outside gene matches: 5. CDR3 size: 16 residues. The germline V gene encodes CDR1 LGHDT and CDR2 YNNKEL (reference sequence). As DNA, the CDR3 is TGTGCCAGCAGCCAAGAAAGGACTAGCGGGGTCGATGAGCAGTTCTTC. Protein sequence: CASSQERTSGVDEQFF.

This clonotype was found many times. The V call is TRBV28, the J call TRBJ2-3; the D gene is possibly TRBD2 (6 bases). Germline V gives CDR1 MDHEN, CDR2 SYDVKM. V was shortened by 5 bases and J by 4 bases, with 13 bases between the two germline ends. The CDR3 has 14 amino acids. Here the CDR3 reads CASSPAGLADTQYF. In DNA form, the CDR3 reads TGTGCCAGCAGTCCTGCGGGGTTGGCAGATACGCAGTATTTT.

This clonotype was detected many times. The V gene is TRBV7-8, the J gene TRBJ2-7; TRBD1 might be the D (6 bases). The length of the CDR3 is 13 residues. V was shortened by 3 bases and J by 5 bases, with 11 bases between the two germline ends. The germline V gene has CDR1 SGHVS and CDR2 FQNEAQ. The CDR3 spells CASSFGTSDEQYF. The CDR3 nucleotides read TGTGCCAGCAGCTTCGGGACATCCGACGAGCAGTACTTC. The whole variable domain, filled in from reference TRBV7-8 and TRBJ2-7, reads GAGVSQSPRYKVAKRGQDVALRCDPISGHVSLFWYQQALGQGPEFLTYFQNEAQLDKSGLPSDRFFAERPEGSVSTLKIQRTQQEDSAVYLCASSFGTSDEQYFGPGTRLTVT.

A few counts support this clonotype. CDR3 coding DNA: TGTGCCAGCAGTCTATCCCACAGGAGTAGCCAAGAGACCCAGTACTTC. The encoded protein is CASSLSHRSSQETQYF. This chain links TRBV12-3 or TRBV12-4 with TRBJ2-5; D possibly corresponds to TRBD1 (5 bases). The CDR3 is made up of 16 amino acids. The germline V and J ends were trimmed by 5 bases and 1 base, with 17 bases remaining between them.